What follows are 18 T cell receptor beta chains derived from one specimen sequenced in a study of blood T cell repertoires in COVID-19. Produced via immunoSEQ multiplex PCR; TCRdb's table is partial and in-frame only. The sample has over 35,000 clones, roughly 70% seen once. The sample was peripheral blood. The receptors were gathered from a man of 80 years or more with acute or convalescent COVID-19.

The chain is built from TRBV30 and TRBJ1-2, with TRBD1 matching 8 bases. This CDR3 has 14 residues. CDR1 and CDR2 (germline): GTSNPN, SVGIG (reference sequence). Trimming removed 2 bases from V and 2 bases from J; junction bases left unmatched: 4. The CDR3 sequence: CAWSRNRGNYGYTF. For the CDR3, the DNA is TGTGCCTGGAGTCGTAACAGGGGGAACTATGGCTACACCTTC.

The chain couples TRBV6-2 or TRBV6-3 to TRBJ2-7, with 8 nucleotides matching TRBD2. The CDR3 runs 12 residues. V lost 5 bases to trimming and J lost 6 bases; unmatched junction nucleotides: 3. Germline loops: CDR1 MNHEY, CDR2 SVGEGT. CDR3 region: CASSPRGGEQYF. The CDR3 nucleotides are TGTGCCAGCAGTCCCCGGGGGGGCGAGCAGTACTTC.

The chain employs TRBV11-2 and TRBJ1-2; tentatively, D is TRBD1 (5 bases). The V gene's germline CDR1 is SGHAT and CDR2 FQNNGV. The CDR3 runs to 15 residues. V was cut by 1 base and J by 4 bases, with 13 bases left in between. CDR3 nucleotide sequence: TGTGCCAGCAGCTTAGCTCCGGGCAGGGTCTATGGCTACACCTTC. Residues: CASSLAPGRVYGYTF.

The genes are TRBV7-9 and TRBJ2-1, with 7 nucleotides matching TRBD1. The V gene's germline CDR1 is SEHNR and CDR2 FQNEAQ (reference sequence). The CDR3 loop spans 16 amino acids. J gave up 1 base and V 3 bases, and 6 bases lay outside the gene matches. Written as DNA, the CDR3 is TGTGCCAGCAGCTTCAGGGGGAGTAGGTCCTACAATGAGCAGTTCTTC. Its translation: CASSFRGSRSYNEQFF.

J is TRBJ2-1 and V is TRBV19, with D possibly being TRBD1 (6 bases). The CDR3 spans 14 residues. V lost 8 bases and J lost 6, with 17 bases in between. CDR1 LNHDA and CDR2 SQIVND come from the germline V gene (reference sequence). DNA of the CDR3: TGTGCCAGTTCGTGGGCAGGGGCGTCCAATGAGCAGTTCTTC. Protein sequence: CASSWAGASNEQFF. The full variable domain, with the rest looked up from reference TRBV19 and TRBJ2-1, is DGGITQSPKYLFRKEGQNVTLSCEQNLNHDAMYWYRQDPGQGLRLIYYSQIVNDFQKGDIAEGYSVSREKKESFPLTVTSAQKNPTAFYLCASSWAGASNEQFFGPGTRLTVL.

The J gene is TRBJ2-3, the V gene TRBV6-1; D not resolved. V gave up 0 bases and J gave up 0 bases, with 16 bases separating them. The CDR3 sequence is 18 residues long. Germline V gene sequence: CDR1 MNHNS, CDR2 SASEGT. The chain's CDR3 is CASSEALMSQASTDTQYF. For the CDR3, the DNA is TGTGCCAGCAGTGAAGCGTTGATGAGTCAGGCTAGCACAGATACGCAGTATTTT.

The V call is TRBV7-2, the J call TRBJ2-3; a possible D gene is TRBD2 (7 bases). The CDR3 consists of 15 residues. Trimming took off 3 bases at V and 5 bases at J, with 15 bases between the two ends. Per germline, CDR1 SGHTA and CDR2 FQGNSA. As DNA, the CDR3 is TGTGCCAGCAGCTTGGGGGGGGCAGTAGGAGATACGCAGTATTTT. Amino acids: CASSLGGAVGDTQYF.

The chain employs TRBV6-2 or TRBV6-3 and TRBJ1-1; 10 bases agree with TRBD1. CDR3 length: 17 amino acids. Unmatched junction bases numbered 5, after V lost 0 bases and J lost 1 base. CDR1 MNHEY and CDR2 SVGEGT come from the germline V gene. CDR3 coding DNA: TGTGCCAGCAGTTACTCTGTGGGACAGGGGACGAACACTGAAGCTTTCTTT. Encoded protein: CASSYSVGQGTNTEAFF.

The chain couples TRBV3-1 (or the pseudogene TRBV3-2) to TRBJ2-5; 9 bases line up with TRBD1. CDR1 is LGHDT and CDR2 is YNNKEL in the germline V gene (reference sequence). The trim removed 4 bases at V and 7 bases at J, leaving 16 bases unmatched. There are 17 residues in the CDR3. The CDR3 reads CASSPPGQGPDGVTQYF. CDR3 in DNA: TGTGCCAGCAGCCCTCCGGGACAGGGACCCGATGGCGTGACCCAGTACTTC.

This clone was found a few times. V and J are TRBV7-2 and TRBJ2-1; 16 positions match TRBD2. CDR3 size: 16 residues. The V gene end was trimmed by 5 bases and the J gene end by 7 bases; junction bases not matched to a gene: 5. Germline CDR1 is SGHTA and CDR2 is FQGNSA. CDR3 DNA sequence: TGTGCCAGCAGCCCCCCGGGACTAGCGGGAGGGAATGAGCAGTTCTTC. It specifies CASSPPGLAGGNEQFF.

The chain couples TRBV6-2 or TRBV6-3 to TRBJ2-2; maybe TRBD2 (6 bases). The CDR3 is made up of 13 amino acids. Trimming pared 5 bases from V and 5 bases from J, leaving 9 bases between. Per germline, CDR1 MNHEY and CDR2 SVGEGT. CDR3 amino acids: CASSRSGTGELFF. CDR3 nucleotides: TGTGCCAGCAGTCGGAGCGGGACCGGGGAGCTGTTTTTT.

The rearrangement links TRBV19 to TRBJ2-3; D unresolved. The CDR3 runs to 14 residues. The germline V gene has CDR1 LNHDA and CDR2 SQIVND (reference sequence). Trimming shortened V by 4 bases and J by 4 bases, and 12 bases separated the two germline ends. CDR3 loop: CASSTRTPADTQYF. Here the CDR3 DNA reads TGTGCCAGTAGTACCCGAACCCCGGCAGATACGCAGTATTTT.

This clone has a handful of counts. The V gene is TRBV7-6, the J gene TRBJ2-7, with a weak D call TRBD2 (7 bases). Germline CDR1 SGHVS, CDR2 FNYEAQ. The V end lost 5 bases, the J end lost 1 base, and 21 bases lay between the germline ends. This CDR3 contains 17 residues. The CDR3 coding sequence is TGTGCCAGCAGCGGGGGCCTAGGGGGGGTAGCATCCTACGAGCAGTACTTC. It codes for CASSGGLGGVASYEQYF.

The CDR3 here is CASSLIERDEQYF. The CDR3 DNA follows: TGTGCCAGCAGCTTGATAGAGAGGGACGAGCAGTACTTC. The genes are TRBV5-6 and TRBJ2-7, with TRBD2 as a possible D gene (5 bases). The CDR3 consists of 13 residues. Trimming left V 1 base short and J 5 bases short, with 10 bases between. Germline CDR1 SGHDT, CDR2 YYEEEE.

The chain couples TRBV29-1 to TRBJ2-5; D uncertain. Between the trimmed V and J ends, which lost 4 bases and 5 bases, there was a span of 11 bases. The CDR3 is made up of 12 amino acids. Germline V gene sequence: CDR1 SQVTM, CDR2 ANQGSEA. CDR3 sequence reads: CSVGSWVETQYF. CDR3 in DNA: TGCAGCGTTGGGAGCTGGGTCGAGACCCAGTACTTC.

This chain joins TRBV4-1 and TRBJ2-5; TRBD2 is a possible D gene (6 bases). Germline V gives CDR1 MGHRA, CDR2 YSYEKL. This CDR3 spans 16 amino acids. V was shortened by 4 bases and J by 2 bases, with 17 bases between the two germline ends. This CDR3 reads CASSLGIAEIQETQYF. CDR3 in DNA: TGCGCCAGCAGCCTGGGGATAGCGGAGATTCAAGAGACCCAGTACTTC.

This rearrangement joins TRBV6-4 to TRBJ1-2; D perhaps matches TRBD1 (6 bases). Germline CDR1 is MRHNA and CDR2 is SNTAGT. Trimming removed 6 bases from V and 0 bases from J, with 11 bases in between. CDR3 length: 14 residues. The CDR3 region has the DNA TGTGCCAGCAGCCGGGACACTTCTAACTATGGCTACACCTTC. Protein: CASSRDTSNYGYTF.

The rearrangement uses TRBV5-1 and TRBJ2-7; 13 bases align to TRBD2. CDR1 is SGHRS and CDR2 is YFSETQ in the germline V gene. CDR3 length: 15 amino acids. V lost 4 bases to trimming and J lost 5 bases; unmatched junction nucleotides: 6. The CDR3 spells CASSTTSGGVDEQYF. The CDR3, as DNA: TGCGCCAGCAGCACCACTAGCGGGGGGGTGGACGAGCAGTACTTC.